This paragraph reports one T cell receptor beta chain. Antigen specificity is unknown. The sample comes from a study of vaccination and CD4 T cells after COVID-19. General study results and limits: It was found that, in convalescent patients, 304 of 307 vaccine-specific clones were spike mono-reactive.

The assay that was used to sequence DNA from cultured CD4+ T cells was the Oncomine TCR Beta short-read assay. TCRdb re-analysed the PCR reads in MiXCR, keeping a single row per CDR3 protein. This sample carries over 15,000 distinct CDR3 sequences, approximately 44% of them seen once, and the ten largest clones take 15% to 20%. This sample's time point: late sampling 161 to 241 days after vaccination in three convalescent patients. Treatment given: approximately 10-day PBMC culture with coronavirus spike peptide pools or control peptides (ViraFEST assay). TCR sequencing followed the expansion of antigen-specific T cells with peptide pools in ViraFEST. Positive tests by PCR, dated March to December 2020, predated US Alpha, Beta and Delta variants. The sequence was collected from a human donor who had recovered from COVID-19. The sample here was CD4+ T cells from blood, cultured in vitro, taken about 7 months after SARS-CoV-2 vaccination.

CDR3: CASSQDLAGAGYEQFF. The DNA for the CDR3 is TGCGCCAGCAGCCAAGATCTAGCGGGAGCTGGCTATGAGCAGTTCTTC. The chain uses TRBV4-1 and TRBJ2-1, with TRBD2 matching over 10 bases. J was trimmed by 8 bases and V by 0 bases; bases with no gene match: 7. Germline assignment: CDR1 MGHRA and CDR2 YSYEKL. The CDR3 sequence is 16 residues long.